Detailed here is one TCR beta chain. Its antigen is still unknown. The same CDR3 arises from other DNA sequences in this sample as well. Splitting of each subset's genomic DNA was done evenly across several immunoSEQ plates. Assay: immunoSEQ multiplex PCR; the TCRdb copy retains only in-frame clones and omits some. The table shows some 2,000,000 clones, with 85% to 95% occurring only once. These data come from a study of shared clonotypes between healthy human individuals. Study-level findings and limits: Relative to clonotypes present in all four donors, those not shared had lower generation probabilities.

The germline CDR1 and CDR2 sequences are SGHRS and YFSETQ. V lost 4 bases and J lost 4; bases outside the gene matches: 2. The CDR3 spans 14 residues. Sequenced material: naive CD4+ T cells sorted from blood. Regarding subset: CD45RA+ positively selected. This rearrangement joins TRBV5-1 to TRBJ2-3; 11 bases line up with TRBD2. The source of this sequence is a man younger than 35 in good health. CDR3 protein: CASSPLAGADTQYF. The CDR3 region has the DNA TGCGCCAGCAGCCCACTAGCGGGAGCAGATACGCAGTATTTT. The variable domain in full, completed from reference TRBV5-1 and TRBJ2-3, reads KAGVTQTPRYLIKTRGQQVTLSCSPISGHRSVSWYQQTPGQGLQFLFEYFSETQRNKGNFPGRFSGRQFSNSRSEMNVSTLELGDSALYLCASSPLAGADTQYFGPGTRLTVL.